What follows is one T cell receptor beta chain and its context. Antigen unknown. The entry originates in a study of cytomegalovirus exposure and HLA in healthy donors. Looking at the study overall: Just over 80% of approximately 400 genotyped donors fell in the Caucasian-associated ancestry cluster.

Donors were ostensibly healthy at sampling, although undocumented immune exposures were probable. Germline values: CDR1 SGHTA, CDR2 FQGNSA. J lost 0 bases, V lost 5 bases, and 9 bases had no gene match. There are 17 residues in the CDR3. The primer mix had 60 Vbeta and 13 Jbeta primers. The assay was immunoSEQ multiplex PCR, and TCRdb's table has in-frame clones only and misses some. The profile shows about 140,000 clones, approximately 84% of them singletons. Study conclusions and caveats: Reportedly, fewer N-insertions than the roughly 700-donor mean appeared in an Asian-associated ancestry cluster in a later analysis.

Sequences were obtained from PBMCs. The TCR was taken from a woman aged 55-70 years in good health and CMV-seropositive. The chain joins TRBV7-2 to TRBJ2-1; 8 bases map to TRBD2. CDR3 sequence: CASSLYPGLGSYNEQFF. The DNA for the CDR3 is TGTGCCAGCAGCCTCTACCCGGGACTAGGCTCCTACAATGAGCAGTTCTTC.